The 16 T cell receptor beta chains presented below share a single source sample, sequenced in a study of CD8+ T cells in alopecia areata. Treatment denoted: oral pan-JAK inhibitor, 5-10 mg twice daily. Following RNA extraction, reverse transcription yielded cDNA that acted as the sequencing template. Libraries were prepared by immunoSEQ multiplex PCR; TCRdb keeps only in-frame clonotypes and omits some of them. The sample yields about 90,000 clones, around 44% seen once. Sequencing was performed on CD8+ T cells sorted from blood, taken at week 24, from a patient treated with tofacitinib. The receptors were sampled from a human donor with alopecia areata.

The V gene is TRBV7-2, the J gene TRBJ2-7; 8 bases map to TRBD2. This CDR3 comprises 13 residues. Germline V gene sequence: CDR1 SGHTA, CDR2 FQGNSA. Trimming took 6 bases from V and 2 from J; bases not matched to a gene: 3. This CDR3 reads CASRGLGAYEQYF. The CDR3, as DNA: TGTGCCAGCAGGGGACTAGGGGCCTACGAGCAGTACTTC.

The chain joins TRBV29-1 to TRBJ1-1, with TRBD1 matching over 11 bases. Trimming removed 6 bases from V and 5 bases from J; junction bases left unmatched: 2. In germline, CDR1 is SQVTM, CDR2 ANQGSEA. This CDR3 is built from 12 residues. The DNA for the CDR3 is TGCAGCGTACGGGACAGGGGGACTGAAGCTTTCTTT. This sequence encodes CSVRDRGTEAFF. The full variable domain, its missing parts supplied by reference TRBV29-1 and TRBJ1-1, is SAVISQKPSRDICQRGTSLTIQCQVDSQVTMMFWYRQQPGQSLTLIATANQGSEATYESGFVIDKFPISRPNLTFSTLTVSNMSPEDSSIYLCSVRDRGTEAFFGQGTRLTVV.

The genes are TRBV6-4 and TRBJ2-1, with D perhaps matching TRBD1 (6 bases). The CDR3 sequence is 15 residues long. Trimming removed 5 bases from V and 3 bases from J, with 14 bases in between. From germline, CDR1 is MRHNA and CDR2 SNTAGT. The CDR3 reads CASSPGTSLYNEQFF. For the CDR3, the DNA is TGTGCCAGCAGTCCCGGGACATCGCTCTACAATGAGCAGTTCTTC.

This rearrangement joins TRBV29-1 to TRBJ2-1, with D maybe TRBD1 (6 bases). Germline CDR1 is SQVTM and CDR2 is ANQGSEA. CDR3 length equals 12 residues. V was cut by 5 bases and J by 3 bases, with 8 bases left in between. The CDR3 region is CSVWTDYNEQFF. CDR3 nucleotides: TGCAGCGTTTGGACAGACTACAATGAGCAGTTCTTC.

V is TRBV10-3 and J is TRBJ2-7; possibly TRBD1 or TRBD2 for D (5 bases each). The CDR3 contains 14 residues. The V gene's germline CDR1 is ENHRY and CDR2 SYGVKD. V was clipped by 4 bases and J by 4 bases, with 14 bases between them. CDR3 bases: TGTGCCATCAGTGTTGAGGGGAATAGATACGAGCAGTACTTC. Amino acid sequence: CAISVEGNRYEQYF.

This clone occurred once. This rearrangement joins TRBV11-2 to TRBJ2-5; 8 positions agree with TRBD1. The CDR3 is 15 residues long. The J segment lost 5 bases and the V segment lost 5 bases, leaving 10 bases of the junction unmatched. Germline-derived CDR1 and CDR2 are SGHAT and FQNNGV. The CDR3 coding sequence is TGTGCCAGCAGCCGATCCAGGGGGCGCGGGGAGACCCAGTACTTC. Protein: CASSRSRGRGETQYF.

In this sample, this clone turned up a few times. The chain couples TRBV7-9 to TRBJ2-5; the D gene is possibly TRBD2 (5 bases). Germline CDR1 and CDR2: SEHNR and FQNEAQ (reference sequence). This CDR3 is 15 amino acids long. The V gene lost 1 base and the J gene lost 4 bases, with 13 bases spanning the gap. This chain's CDR3 is CASSLVSGLGETQYF. For the CDR3, the DNA is TGTGCCAGCAGCTTAGTTTCGGGATTGGGAGAGACCCAGTACTTC. The entire variable domain, with the rest obtained from reference TRBV7-9 and TRBJ2-5, is as follows: DTGVSQNPRHKITKRGQNVTFRCDPISEHNRLYWYRQTLGQGPEFLTYFQNEAQLEKSRLLSDRFSAERPKGSFSTLEIQRTEQGDSAMYLCASSLVSGLGETQYFGPGTRLLVL.

The CDR3 here is CASSHPPGGTNQPQHF. CDR3 bases: TGCGCCAGCAGCCATCCTCCGGGGGGCACAAATCAGCCCCAGCATTTT. This chain connects TRBV4-1 to TRBJ1-5; TRBD1 might be the D (6 bases). V gave up 3 bases and J gave up 4 bases, with 16 bases separating them. The CDR3 is 16 amino acids. The germline V gene has CDR1 MGHRA and CDR2 YSYEKL.

This clone has just a few counts. The V gene is TRBV7-2, the J gene TRBJ2-7; possibly TRBD2 for D (5 bases). The CDR3 has 14 amino acids. V lost 7 bases and J lost 3, with 16 bases in between. From germline, CDR1 is SGHTA and CDR2 FQGNSA. CDR3 in DNA: TGTGCCAGCAACCCGTTAGGGAGTAACTACGAGCAGTACTTC. Translation: CASNPLGSNYEQYF.

The V call is TRBV5-6, the J call TRBJ2-1, with TRBD2 identical over 11 bases. Looked up from germline, CDR1 is SGHDT and CDR2 is YYEEEE. The CDR3 has 15 residues. The ends lost 5 bases at V and 6 bases at J; junction bases unmatched: 7. CDR3 residues: CASRVTSGSFNEQFF. The CDR3 DNA reads as TGTGCCAGCAGAGTCACTAGCGGGAGCTTCAATGAGCAGTTCTTC.

This clone was seen more than once but under ten times. The rearrangement uses TRBV29-1 and TRBJ1-2; D is uncertain. CDR3 length equals 13 residues. The germline V gene encodes CDR1 SQVTM and CDR2 ANQGSEA. Trimming removed 3 bases at V and 8 bases at J, with 16 bases between. The CDR3 DNA follows: TGCAGCGTTGACGTAGGCGCCAACGGAGGCTACACCTTC. It specifies CSVDVGANGGYTF.

The V call is TRBV29-1, the J call TRBJ1-3; the D is unclear. The CDR3 consists of 15 residues. The germline V gene encodes CDR1 SQVTM and CDR2 ANQGSEA. As DNA, the CDR3 is TGCAGTATCACACTGACGGAACGCTCTGGAAACACCATATATTTT. Its protein is CSITLTERSGNTIYF.

The chain has TRBV4-3 and TRBJ2-7; D remains unclear. CDR1 is LGHNA, CDR2 YSLEER, per germline. With 3 bases removed from V and 7 bases from J, the gap between germline ends came to 13 bases. The CDR3 covers 13 residues. In DNA form, the CDR3 reads TGCGCCAGCAGCCAGCATGAGAGAAATGAGCAGTACTTC. Residues: CASSQHERNEQYF.

The rearrangement joins TRBV7-9 to TRBJ1-5, with a possible D match to TRBD1 (5 bases). Between the trimmed V and J ends, which lost 5 bases and 5 bases, there was a span of 22 bases. The CDR3 is made up of 17 amino acids. The germline V gene has CDR1 SEHNR and CDR2 FQNEAQ (reference sequence). CDR3: CASSPRDPSSVYQPQHF. In DNA form, the CDR3 reads TGTGCCAGCAGCCCCCGGGACCCTTCGTCAGTTTATCAGCCCCAGCATTTT.

The V gene is TRBV27, the J gene TRBJ2-4; TRBD1 matches 8 bases. The CDR3 has 14 residues. The ends lost 5 bases at V and 7 bases at J; junction bases unmatched: 7. Germline values: CDR1 MNHEY, CDR2 SMNVEV (reference sequence). The CDR3 DNA is TGTGCCAGCAGTACCAGGGGGCAAGGGAACATTCAGTACTTC. This gives the protein CASSTRGQGNIQYF.

This clone was seen a handful of times. The chain uses TRBV12-5 and TRBJ2-1; weak D call: TRBD1 (7 bases). The germline V and J ends were trimmed by 6 bases and 8 bases, with 8 bases remaining between them. The germline CDR1 and CDR2 sequences are LGHNT and FRNRAP. There are 11 residues in the CDR3. The CDR3 nucleotides are TGTGCTAGTGGCAGGGGGGATGAGCAGTTCTTC. Its protein is CASGRGDEQFF.